The 17 T cell receptor beta chains below come from one sample, sequenced in a study of immune characteristics of hereditary and idiopathic chronic pancreatitis. The pancreas tissue came from patients undergoing total pancreatectomy with islet autotransplantation. Assay used: immunoSEQ multiplex PCR; TCRdb lists only in-frame clones, some missing. The repertoire holds roughly 13,000 clones, with 73% as singletons. Sequencing input: pancreas tissue with hereditary chronic pancreatitis. All receptors come from a human donor with chronic pancreatitis.

A note on this clone: A read error may account for a junction end that differs from germline. CDR3 nucleotide sequence: TGTGCTAGCAGCAGGACGAGTTTCTCTAGCACAGATACGCAGTATTTT. Its protein is CASSRTSFSSTDTQYF. This chain links TRBV7-7 with TRBJ2-3, with D unresolved. Per germline, CDR1 SSHAT and CDR2 FNYEAQ (reference sequence). The CDR3 has 16 residues.

This clone appeared once. V usage is TRBV6-5 and J usage is TRBJ2-7; perhaps TRBD1 as D (6 bases). Germline loops: CDR1 MNHEY, CDR2 SVGAGI. V was trimmed by 4 bases and J by 6 bases, leaving 22 bases between them. This CDR3 is built from 16 residues. Here the CDR3 DNA reads TGTGCCAGCAGTTCCCCACAGGGTCAAGGGGCTCGCGAGCAGTACTTC. Amino acids: CASSSPQGQGAREQYF.

This chain links TRBV5-1 with TRBJ1-2; the D is unclear. Germline V lookup: CDR1 SGHRS, CDR2 YFSETQ. The CDR3 loop spans 12 amino acids. The V end lost 2 bases, the J end lost 7 bases, and 9 bases lay between the germline ends. CDR3 loop: CASSFDVAGYTF. The CDR3 region has the DNA TGCGCCAGCAGCTTTGACGTCGCTGGCTACACCTTC.

This clone is medium-sized. This chain links TRBV5-4 with TRBJ2-1; 11 positions agree with TRBD2. Germline V gene data show CDR1 as SGHNT and CDR2 as YYREEE (reference sequence). V was pared by 4 bases and J by 4 bases, with 4 bases of the junction left unmatched. The CDR3 is made up of 15 amino acids. DNA of the CDR3: TGTGCCAGCAGCCAGGGACTAGCGGTATACAATGAGCAGTTCTTC. Translating gives CASSQGLAVYNEQFF.

The genes are TRBV5-1 and TRBJ2-3, with D maybe TRBD1 (6 bases). V dropped 9 bases and J dropped 0 bases, with 29 bases sitting between them. CDR3 length: 19 amino acids. The germline CDR1 and CDR2 sequences are SGHRS and YFSETQ. CDR3 in amino acids: CATLIYRDKNLASTDTQYF. CDR3 DNA: TGCGCCACCTTAATTTACCGGGACAAAAATTTAGCTAGCACAGATACGCAGTATTTT.

J is TRBJ2-5 and V is TRBV4-2; a possible D gene is TRBD1 (6 bases). V shed 0 bases and J shed 6 bases, with 14 bases lying between them. This CDR3 comprises 15 residues. Germline values: CDR1 LGHNA, CDR2 YNFKEQ. CDR3 residues: CASSQDLTGWKTQYF. The CDR3 DNA reads TGTGCCAGCAGCCAAGATTTAACAGGGTGGAAGACCCAGTACTTC.

This chain connects TRBV5-1 to TRBJ2-3; 11 nucleotides align to TRBD2. Germline CDR1 reads SGHRS; CDR2 reads YFSETQ. Trimming at V came to 4 bases and at J to 0 bases, leaving 4 bases not matched to a gene. CDR3 length: 16 residues. The CDR3 DNA is TGCGCCAGCAGCGCAGGGACTAGCGGTAGCACAGATACGCAGTATTTT. Translated, it gives CASSAGTSGSTDTQYF.

The chain is built from TRBV30 and TRBJ2-7; D unclear. This CDR3 is 13 amino acids long. Germline V CDR1 and CDR2: GTSNPN, SVGIG (reference sequence). The V end was cut by 3 bases, the J end by 0 bases, with 9 bases between. The CDR3: CAWRTAHSYEQYF. In nucleotides, the CDR3 is TGTGCCTGGAGAACAGCTCACTCCTACGAGCAGTACTTC. The variable domain in full, completed from reference TRBV30 and TRBJ2-7, reads SQTIHQWPATLVQPVGSPLSLECTVEGTSNPNLYWYRQAAGRGLQLLFYSVGIGQISSEVPQNLSASRPQDRQFILSSKKLLLSDSGFYLCAWRTAHSYEQYFGPGTRLTVT.

This clone showed up just a few times. J is TRBJ2-5 and V is TRBV5-8; 7 bases match TRBD1. The CDR3 covers 15 residues. J gave up 4 bases and V 4 bases, and 10 bases lay outside the gene matches. Germline-derived CDR1 and CDR2 are SGHTS and YDEGEE. The CDR3 DNA is TGTGCCAGCAGCCGAACTCCATACAGGGGAGAGACCCAGTACTTC. Its protein product is CASSRTPYRGETQYF. The variable domain in full, completed from reference TRBV5-8 and TRBJ2-5, reads EAGVTQSPTHLIKTRGQQATLRCSPISGHTSVYWYQQALGLGLQFLLWYDEGEERNRGNFPPRFSGRQFPNYSSELNVNALELEDSALYLCASSRTPYRGETQYFGPGTRLLVL.

The rearrangement uses TRBV11-3 and TRBJ2-1; the D is unclear. The CDR3 loop spans 12 amino acids. Germline lookup yields CDR1 SGHNT and CDR2 YENEEA. V was cut by 4 bases and J by 8 bases, with 9 bases left in between. The CDR3 reads CASSSRRHEQFF. CDR3 DNA sequence: TGTGCCAGCAGCTCCAGGCGGCATGAGCAGTTCTTC.

Points on this clone: This clone may be a read error of a much larger clone one base away. The sample contains more than one DNA sequence encoding this CDR3. The chain links TRBV18 to TRBJ2-2; 7 nucleotides agree with TRBD2. V lost 0 bases to trimming and J lost 1 base; unmatched junction nucleotides: 2. CDR1 KGHSH and CDR2 LQKENI come from the germline V gene. This CDR3 is 16 amino acids long. The CDR3 loop reads CASSPPTGGNTGELFF. The CDR3 region has the DNA TGTGCCAGCTCACCACCAACGGGGGGGAACACCGGGGAGCTGTTTTTT.

The chain carries TRBV7-2 and TRBJ2-1; D perhaps matches TRBD1 (5 bases). The ends were cut back, 2 bases at V and 3 bases at J, with 8 bases in the middle. The CDR3 covers 14 residues. Germline V gene lookup returns CDR1 SGHTA and CDR2 FQGNSA. The CDR3 DNA follows: TGTGCCAGCAGCTTACAGACAGACTACAATGAGCAGTTCTTC. Translating gives CASSLQTDYNEQFF.

The chain couples TRBV5-1 to TRBJ2-2; 11 bases agree with TRBD2. The CDR3 runs to 18 residues. Germline-derived CDR1 and CDR2 are SGHRS and YFSETQ. After removal of 4 bases from V and 1 base from J, the junction contained 9 bases not matched to a gene. The CDR3 loop is CASSPRAGTSGNTGELFF. Written as DNA, the CDR3 is TGCGCCAGCAGCCCGCGAGCCGGGACTAGCGGGAACACCGGGGAGCTGTTTTTT.

This CDR3 reads CASSYGSIITPQHF. The CDR3 coding sequence is TGTGCCAGCAGTTACGGATCGATAATCACGCCCCAGCATTTT. V usage is TRBV6-2 or TRBV6-3 and J usage is TRBJ1-5; D remains unclear. This CDR3 contains 14 residues. Trimming removed 2 bases at V and 9 bases at J, with 14 bases between. From germline, CDR1 is MNHEY and CDR2 SVGEGT.

This rearrangement joins TRBV5-4 to TRBJ2-1; the D is unclear. Trimming took 3 bases from V and 5 from J, leaving 6 bases between them. Looked up from germline, CDR1 is SGHNT and CDR2 is YYREEE (reference sequence). This CDR3 region has 12 residues. The CDR3 spells CASSSLHNEQFF. The DNA of the CDR3 is TGTGCCAGCAGCTCCCTCCACAATGAGCAGTTCTTC.

The genes are TRBV30 and TRBJ1-1; D is uncertain. Trimming stripped 3 bases from V and 3 bases from J, with 5 bases between. The length of the CDR3 is 11 residues. The germline V gene has CDR1 GTSNPN and CDR2 SVGIG (reference sequence). This CDR3 is CAWSHYTEAFF. The DNA for the CDR3 is TGTGCCTGGAGCCACTACACTGAAGCTTTCTTT.

This chain connects TRBV30 to TRBJ1-1; no firm D call. CDR3 size: 10 residues. V was shortened by 8 bases and J by 5 bases, with 9 bases between the two germline ends. CDR1 is GTSNPN, CDR2 SVGIG, per germline (reference sequence). The chain's CDR3 is CAGGRTEAFF. DNA of the CDR3: TGTGCCGGTGGTAGGACTGAAGCTTTCTTT. The variable domain in full, completed from reference TRBV30 and TRBJ1-1, reads SQTIHQWPATLVQPVGSPLSLECTVEGTSNPNLYWYRQAAGRGLQLLFYSVGIGQISSEVPQNLSASRPQDRQFILSSKKLLLSDSGFYLCAGGRTEAFFGQGTRLTVV.